Listed here are 27 T cell receptor beta chains from one sample, sequenced in a study of OX40 agonist ivuxolimab in advanced cancers. Assay: immunoSEQ multiplex PCR; the TCRdb copy retains only in-frame clones and omits some. The sample yields 75,000 to 95,000 clones, 85% seen once. Sequenced material: CD4+ or CD8+ T cells sorted from blood, taken in a trial of the OX40 agonist ivuxolimab. The receptors come from an adult with an advanced solid tumor such as melanoma, head and neck, liver or kidney cancer.

This rearrangement joins TRBV5-4 to TRBJ2-7; the D call may be TRBD1 or TRBD2 (5 bases each). Germline V lookup: CDR1 SGHNT, CDR2 YYREEE (reference sequence). Trimming took 0 bases from V and 0 from J, leaving 13 bases between them. There are 16 residues in the CDR3. CDR3 nucleotide sequence: TGTGCCAGCAGCTTGGCCTCGGCAGGGAGCTCCTACGAGCAGTACTTC. It codes for CASSLASAGSSYEQYF. The full variable domain, with the rest looked up from reference TRBV5-4 and TRBJ2-7, is ETGVTQSPTHLIKTRGQQVTLRCSSQSGHNTVSWYQQALGQGPQFIFQYYREEENGRGNFPPRFSGLQFPNYSSELNVNALELDDSALYLCASSLASAGSSYEQYFGPGTRLTVT.

The chain joins TRBV6-5 to TRBJ1-1; 7 nucleotides align to TRBD1. V shed 6 bases and J 1 base; nucleotides not matched to a gene: 8. This CDR3 region has 15 residues. Germline lookup yields CDR1 MNHEY and CDR2 SVGAGI. The CDR3 here is CASSPRDSPNTEAFF. CDR3 in DNA: TGTGCCAGCAGCCCCCGGGACAGCCCGAACACTGAAGCTTTCTTT.

The rearrangement links TRBV19 to TRBJ1-2, with no clear D. V was clipped by 6 bases and J by 0 bases, with 8 bases between them. There are 13 residues in the CDR3. CDR1 is LNHDA, CDR2 SQIVND, per germline (reference sequence). CDR3 sequence (DNA): TGTGCCAGTAGCAGGCGGACTAACTATGGCTACACCTTC. The encoded protein is CASSRRTNYGYTF.

This chain joins TRBV7-2 and TRBJ1-5; no clear D. This CDR3 is built from 14 residues. V dropped 2 bases and J dropped 3 bases, with 8 bases sitting between them. Germline V gene sequence: CDR1 SGHTA, CDR2 FQGNSA. The CDR3 here is CASSLRNPNQPQHF. As DNA, the CDR3 is TGTGCCAGCAGCTTACGTAACCCCAATCAGCCCCAGCATTTT.

J is TRBJ1-2 and V is TRBV7-2; TRBD1 might be the D (6 bases). Germline V gene sequence: CDR1 SGHTA, CDR2 FQGNSA. Trimming left V 1 base short and J 13 bases short, with 19 bases between. The CDR3 has 14 residues. The CDR3 DNA reads TGTGCCAGCAGCTTAGAAGCCGCGGGCAGGGGTGGCACCTTC. Amino acids: CASSLEAAGRGGTF.

CDR3 nucleotide sequence: TGTGCCAGCGCAGGGGTGGACTATGGCTACACCTTC. Protein product: CASAGVDYGYTF. The rearrangement links TRBV7-2 to TRBJ1-2, with D possibly TRBD1 on 6 matching bases. The CDR3 loop spans 12 amino acids. In germline, CDR1 is SGHTA, CDR2 FQGNSA. The ends were cut back, 8 bases at V and 3 bases at J, with 10 bases in the middle.

J is TRBJ1-4 and V is TRBV30; D remains ambiguous. V was pared by 5 bases and J by 0 bases, with 7 bases between. The CDR3 length is 13 residues. CDR1 is GTSNPN and CDR2 is SVGIG in the germline V gene (reference sequence). In DNA form, the CDR3 reads TGTGCCTGGCAATACGCAACTAATGAAAAACTGTTTTTT. Amino acid sequence: CAWQYATNEKLFF.

The table lists this clone with a few counts. The chain has TRBV15 and TRBJ1-1, with 7 bases identical to TRBD1. Germline V gene lookup returns CDR1 LNHNV and CDR2 YYDKDF (reference sequence). CDR3 size: 15 residues. Losses at the gene ends were 3 bases for V and 6 bases for J; bases not matched to a gene: 10. The CDR3 DNA reads TGTGCCACCAGCAGCAGCGGGACAGCCTCTGCTGAAGCTTTCTTT. Translating it yields CATSSSGTASAEAFF.

The V gene is TRBV25-1, the J gene TRBJ2-1, with 11 bases matching TRBD1. The CDR3 is 14 amino acids. V was pared by 2 bases and J by 12 bases, with 6 bases of the junction left unmatched. CDR1 MGHDK and CDR2 SYGVNS come from the germline V gene. CDR3 sequence reads: CASSEPGQGVSQFF. CDR3 nucleotide sequence: TGTGCCAGCAGTGAACCGGGACAGGGGGTTTCGCAGTTCTTC.

The chain couples TRBV7-2 to TRBJ1-2; 7 positions agree with TRBD1. Germline V CDR1 and CDR2: SGHTA, FQGNSA. The CDR3 is 15 amino acids. The V and J ends lost 1 base and 7 bases, in that order; junction bases with no gene match: 9. CDR3 sequence: CASSLDDRDVGGYTF. For the CDR3, the DNA is TGTGCCAGCAGCTTAGATGACAGGGACGTTGGTGGCTACACCTTC. The full variable domain, in which reference TRBV7-2 and TRBJ1-2 provide the parts outside the CDR3, is GAGVSQSPSNKVTEKGKDVELRCDPISGHTALYWYRQSLGQGLEFLIYFQGNSAPDKSGLPSDRFSAERTGGSVSTLTIQRTQQEDSAVYLCASSLDDRDVGGYTFGSGTRLTVV.

The V and J genes are TRBV25-1 and TRBJ1-3; D is ambiguous. Trimming pared 2 bases from V and 4 bases from J, leaving 12 bases between. The CDR3 is 15 amino acids. Per germline, CDR1 MGHDK and CDR2 SYGVNS. The CDR3 loop is CASSEPGSLGNTIYF. CDR3 nucleotides: TGTGCCAGCAGTGAACCGGGTTCCCTGGGAAACACCATATATTTT.

The chain uses TRBV6-6 and TRBJ2-7; 11 nucleotides line up with TRBD1. The length of the CDR3 is 14 residues. Losses at the gene ends were 9 bases for V and 3 bases for J; bases not matched to a gene: 7. Germline values: CDR1 MNHNY, CDR2 SVGAGI (reference sequence). CDR3 loop: CASNGQGANYEQYF. The CDR3 region has the DNA TGTGCCAGTAACGGACAGGGGGCCAACTACGAGCAGTACTTC.

The chain uses TRBV19 and TRBJ1-5, with no clear D. V lost 3 bases to trimming and J lost 2 bases, with 11 bases between them. There are 15 residues in the CDR3. Germline V CDR1 and CDR2: LNHDA, SQIVND (reference sequence). CDR3 DNA: TGTGCCAGTAGTATTTATCCAGGCGGCAATCAGCCCCAGCATTTT. Amino acid sequence: CASSIYPGGNQPQHF.

The V gene is TRBV11-2, the J gene TRBJ1-5; D is perhaps TRBD1 (5 bases). CDR1 is SGHAT, CDR2 FQNNGV, per germline. Trimming pared 0 bases from V and 5 bases from J, leaving 11 bases between. CDR3 length: 15 residues. The CDR3 nucleotides read TGTGCCAGCAGCTTAGACGGGGCGGGAGATCAGCCCCAGCATTTT. Its translation: CASSLDGAGDQPQHF. The full variable domain, its missing parts supplied by reference TRBV11-2 and TRBJ1-5, is EAGVAQSPRYKIIEKRQSVAFWCNPISGHATLYWYQQILGQGPKLLIQFQNNGVVDDSQLPKDRFSAERLKGVDSTLKIQPAKLEDSAVYLCASSLDGAGDQPQHFGDGTRLSIL.

V usage is TRBV19 and J usage is TRBJ1-5; tentative D call: TRBD1 (6 bases). The CDR3 has 15 amino acids. CDR1 is LNHDA, CDR2 SQIVND, per germline (reference sequence). V was trimmed by 5 bases and J by 5 bases, leaving 16 bases between them. CDR3 nucleotide sequence: TGTGCCAGTAGTTCCGGGGGCCGATTTGATCAGCCCCAGCATTTT. Translating it yields CASSSGGRFDQPQHF.

The chain employs TRBV5-5 and TRBJ2-5; perhaps TRBD2 as D (6 bases). The CDR3 extends over 13 amino acids. Germline V gene lookup returns CDR1 SGHKS and CDR2 YYEKEE (reference sequence). The V end was cut by 0 bases, the J end by 5 bases, with 8 bases between. Here the CDR3 reads CASSLGREETQYF. CDR3 DNA: TGTGCCAGCAGCTTGGGGAGGGAGGAGACCCAGTACTTC.

In this sample, this clone turned up once. The V and J genes are TRBV18 and TRBJ2-2; no clear D gene. Trimming cost V 1 base and J 5 bases, with 11 bases left between them. Germline CDR1 and CDR2: KGHSH and LQKENI. The CDR3 length is 15 residues. The CDR3 sequence is CASSPQSVTTGELFF. In DNA form, the CDR3 reads TGTGCCAGCTCACCACAGTCAGTTACAACCGGGGAGCTGTTTTTT.

The rearrangement links TRBV5-1 to TRBJ1-4, with 7 bases matching TRBD1. The CDR3 is 16 residues long. Germline CDR1 and CDR2: SGHRS and YFSETQ. Losses at the gene ends were 6 bases for V and 8 bases for J; bases not matched to a gene: 16. CDR3 nucleotides: TGCGCCAGCAACCCTGGGCCGAGACAGGGTATGGAAAAACTGTTTTTT. This encodes CASNPGPRQGMEKLFF. The variable domain in full, completed from reference TRBV5-1 and TRBJ1-4, reads KAGVTQTPRYLIKTRGQQVTLSCSPISGHRSVSWYQQTPGQGLQFLFEYFSETQRNKGNFPGRFSGRQFSNSRSEMNVSTLELGDSALYLCASNPGPRQGMEKLFFGSGTQLSVL.

The chain links TRBV6-1 to TRBJ1-5; tentative D call: TRBD1 (6 bases). Germline-derived CDR1 and CDR2 are MNHNS and SASEGT. Trimming removed 7 bases at V and 3 bases at J, with 16 bases between. This CDR3 region has 15 residues. CDR3 coding DNA: TGTGCCAGCAACAGCCGGGACACCCTCAATCAGCCCCAGCATTTT. This sequence encodes CASNSRDTLNQPQHF.

The rearrangement joins TRBV5-1 to TRBJ2-1; 11 bases are shared with TRBD2. Losses at the gene ends were 0 bases for V and 4 bases for J; bases not matched to a gene: 0. Germline V gene sequence: CDR1 SGHRS, CDR2 YFSETQ. There are 15 residues in the CDR3. The CDR3 spells CASSLVAGGYNEQFF. Here the CDR3 DNA reads TGCGCCAGCAGCTTGGTAGCGGGAGGGTACAATGAGCAGTTCTTC.

The gene calls are TRBV5-4 and TRBJ2-1; 8 bases fit TRBD1. This CDR3 spans 16 amino acids. V trimming: 3 bases; J trimming: 9 bases; junction bases outside the gene matches: 14. From germline, CDR1 is SGHNT and CDR2 YYREEE (reference sequence). The CDR3 is CASSSPDRALGSEQFF. The CDR3 DNA sequence: TGTGCCAGCAGCTCCCCGGACAGGGCCCTGGGGAGTGAGCAGTTCTTC.

This chain uses TRBV6-5 with TRBJ1-1, with D possibly being TRBD1 (6 bases). V lost 2 bases and J 6 bases, leaving 10 bases between the germline ends. Germline values: CDR1 MNHEY, CDR2 SVGAGI. CDR3 length: 13 residues. CDR3 loop: CASSYRDTPEAFF. Here the CDR3 DNA reads TGTGCCAGCAGTTACCGGGACACCCCTGAAGCTTTCTTT.

This chain joins TRBV6-5 and TRBJ1-1, with a weak D call TRBD1 (6 bases). V shed 8 bases and J shed 8 bases, with 18 bases lying between them. The CDR3 has 13 amino acids. Germline V gene lookup returns CDR1 MNHEY and CDR2 SVGAGI. The CDR3 bases are TGTGCCAGCGTGGGAGGGGGGATGTCGGAAGCTTTCTTT. It codes for CASVGGGMSEAFF.

This chain uses TRBV6-6 with TRBJ2-1, with D possibly matching TRBD1 (6 bases). The CDR3 is 13 residues long. V was trimmed by 6 bases and J by 12 bases, leaving 18 bases between them. Looked up from germline, CDR1 is MNHNY and CDR2 is SVGAGI (reference sequence). CDR3 region: CASSRNREGAQFF. The CDR3, as DNA: TGTGCCAGCAGCCGGAACAGGGAAGGGGCGCAGTTCTTC.

This clone was seen a few times. The chain is built from TRBV10-2 and TRBJ2-1; D might be TRBD1 or TRBD2, each matching 5 bases. This CDR3 spans 15 amino acids. The germline V gene encodes CDR1 WSHSY and CDR2 SAAADI. V lost 11 bases and J lost 0, with 17 bases in between. CDR3 loop: CARCRDVVSYNEQFF. CDR3 coding DNA: TGCGCCCGTTGCCGGGACGTCGTCTCCTACAATGAGCAGTTCTTC.

In DNA, the CDR3 is TGTGCCTGGAGTTGGGGCAATGAGCAGTTCTTC. It translates to CAWSWGNEQFF. The rearrangement joins TRBV30 to TRBJ2-1; D is uncertain. From germline, CDR1 is GTSNPN and CDR2 SVGIG (reference sequence). The V gene lost 2 bases and the J gene lost 6 bases, with 5 bases spanning the gap. The CDR3 consists of 11 residues. Combining the CDR3 with reference TRBV30 and TRBJ2-1 gives the whole variable domain SQTIHQWPATLVQPVGSPLSLECTVEGTSNPNLYWYRQAAGRGLQLLFYSVGIGQISSEVPQNLSASRPQDRQFILSSKKLLLSDSGFYLCAWSWGNEQFFGPGTRLTVL.

V and J are TRBV12-5 and TRBJ1-1, with a tentative D call TRBD1 (5 bases). The CDR3 loop spans 13 amino acids. The V end lost 1 base, the J end lost 4 bases, and 7 bases lay between the germline ends. Germline assignment: CDR1 LGHNT and CDR2 FRNRAP. CDR3 loop: CASGLGGFTEAFF. Written as DNA, the CDR3 is TGTGCTAGTGGTTTGGGGGGGTTCACTGAAGCTTTCTTT.